These 31 T cell receptor beta chains were sequenced from one sample in a study of PD-1 blockade in mismatch repair-deficient tumors. The protocol was immunoSEQ multiplex PCR, while the TCRdb copy is restricted to in-frame clones and leaves out a portion. The table includes 30,000 to 40,000 clones, 65% to 85% detected once. The specimen was PBMCs, collected 6 weeks after starting pembrolizumab. These receptors were obtained from an adult with mismatch repair-deficient cancer.

V usage is TRBV10-1 and J usage is TRBJ2-4; 7 nucleotides align to TRBD2. Germline V gives CDR1 WNHNN, CDR2 SYGVQD (reference sequence). V lost 0 bases, J lost 6 bases, and 5 bases stayed unmatched. CDR3 length: 15 amino acids. The CDR3 DNA reads as TGCGCCAGCAGTGAGTCGGCGGGAGTTGGAAACATTCAGTACTTC. This codes for CASSESAGVGNIQYF.

The genes are TRBV4-1 and TRBJ1-1; a possible D gene is TRBD1 (6 bases). The length of the CDR3 is 15 residues. The V gene's germline CDR1 is MGHRA and CDR2 YSYEKL. Trimming took 4 bases from V and 3 from J, leaving 15 bases between them. CDR3 residues: CASSRRGSQDTEAFF. CDR3 coding DNA: TGCGCCAGCAGCCGCAGGGGCAGTCAGGACACTGAAGCTTTCTTT.

This chain uses TRBV5-1 with TRBJ1-6, with 7 positions matching TRBD1. Trimming took 4 bases from V and 8 from J; bases not matched to a gene: 9. Germline-derived CDR1 and CDR2 are SGHRS and YFSETQ. CDR3 length: 15 amino acids. CDR3 amino acids: CASSIGTAADSPLHF. The CDR3 region has the DNA TGCGCCAGCAGCATCGGGACAGCCGCGGATTCACCCCTCCACTTT. Together with reference TRBV5-1 and TRBJ1-6, the CDR3 gives the full variable domain: KAGVTQTPRYLIKTRGQQVTLSCSPISGHRSVSWYQQTPGQGLQFLFEYFSETQRNKGNFPGRFSGRQFSNSRSEMNVSTLELGDSALYLCASSIGTAADSPLHFGNGTRLTVT.

This sequence joins TRBV5-1 and TRBJ2-1, with unresolved D. The CDR3 consists of 15 residues. The V and J ends lost 0 bases and 4 bases respectively, with 11 bases between them. Germline-derived CDR1 and CDR2 are SGHRS and YFSETQ. The CDR3 reads CASSLAEVSYNEQFF. Here the CDR3 DNA reads TGCGCCAGCAGCTTGGCCGAGGTTTCGTACAATGAGCAGTTCTTC.

V and J are TRBV30 and TRBJ2-7; 9 bases match TRBD2. CDR1 is GTSNPN, CDR2 SVGIG, per germline (reference sequence). This CDR3 has 14 residues. The J segment lost 7 bases and the V segment lost 7 bases, leaving 14 bases of the junction unmatched. The CDR3 here is CAFSSGLASREQYF. DNA of the CDR3: TGTGCCTTCTCCTCGGGACTAGCTTCTCGGGAGCAGTACTTC.

This rearrangement joins TRBV28 to TRBJ2-1, with 9 nucleotides matching TRBD2. CDR1 and CDR2 (germline): MDHEN, SYDVKM. V was clipped by 5 bases and J by 7 bases; unmatched bases: 9. The CDR3 covers 15 residues. In DNA, the CDR3 is TGTGCCAGCAGTCCAGCGGGAGGCTATTATAATGAGCAGTTCTTC. Translated, it gives CASSPAGGYYNEQFF.

The chain links TRBV30 to TRBJ1-2, with D possibly being TRBD1 (6 bases). Germline CDR1 and CDR2: GTSNPN and SVGIG (reference sequence). V was shortened by 3 bases and J by 3 bases, with 11 bases between the two germline ends. This CDR3 has 13 amino acids. The CDR3 DNA reads as TGTGCCTGGAGAATCAGGGGAGACTATGGCTACACCTTC. Protein: CAWRIRGDYGYTF.

This chain links TRBV7-9 with TRBJ1-1, with D possibly matching TRBD1 (6 bases). Trimming took 2 bases from V and 1 from J, leaving 11 bases between them. In germline, CDR1 is SEHNR, CDR2 FQNEAQ (reference sequence). CDR3 length equals 15 residues. CDR3 nucleotides: TGTGCCAGCAGCTTAAGGGACACAAAGAACACTGAAGCTTTCTTT. Its protein is CASSLRDTKNTEAFF.

The V gene is TRBV27, the J gene TRBJ2-2; 11 bases line up with TRBD1. J was trimmed by 1 base and V by 6 bases; bases with no gene match: 10. The germline gives CDR1 MNHEY, CDR2 SMNVEV (reference sequence). The CDR3 has 18 amino acids. The CDR3 sequence: CASRKGPGQGGNTGELFF. CDR3 DNA sequence: TGTGCCAGCAGGAAAGGCCCGGGACAGGGGGGGAACACCGGGGAGCTGTTTTTT.

This clone has just one count. This chain links TRBV10-1 with TRBJ2-3; unclear D gene. Germline values: CDR1 WNHNN, CDR2 SYGVQD (reference sequence). The CDR3 has 13 residues. V was cut by 7 bases and J by 2 bases, with 10 bases left in between. Written as DNA, the CDR3 is TGCGCCAGCAAGACACCGTTCACAGATACGCAGTATTTT. It is translated as CASKTPFTDTQYF.

The chain is built from TRBV9 and TRBJ2-2; D might be TRBD2 (7 bases). CDR3 length: 15 amino acids. The V end lost 2 bases, the J end lost 6 bases, and 14 bases lay between the germline ends. Germline V gene sequence: CDR1 SGDLS, CDR2 YYNGEE. CDR3 sequence reads: CASSVMGGAAGELFF. The CDR3 coding sequence is TGTGCCAGCAGCGTCATGGGGGGGGCGGCCGGGGAGCTGTTTTTT.

V gene TRBV19 combines with J gene TRBJ1-1; the D is unclear. The CDR3 contains 19 residues. Looked up from germline, CDR1 is LNHDA and CDR2 is SQIVND (reference sequence). V dropped 0 bases and J dropped 2 bases, with 22 bases sitting between them. CDR3 residues: CASSIDFFRRGSTNTEAFF. The CDR3 DNA is TGTGCCAGTAGTATAGATTTTTTTCGGCGAGGTTCTACAAACACTGAAGCTTTCTTT.

The chain is built from TRBV25-1 and TRBJ1-2; D is unresolved. From germline, CDR1 is MGHDK and CDR2 SYGVNS. With 8 bases removed from V and 5 bases from J, the gap between germline ends came to 24 bases. This CDR3 is built from 16 residues. Here the CDR3 reads CASSSPDSYGPYGYTF. The CDR3 region has the DNA TGTGCCAGCTCTTCGCCGGACTCCTATGGACCATATGGCTACACCTTC.

V and J are TRBV7-6 and TRBJ1-1; D gene uncertain. Germline lookup yields CDR1 SGHVS and CDR2 FNYEAQ. There are 15 residues in the CDR3. The germline V and J ends were trimmed by 5 bases and 1 base, with 14 bases remaining between them. The DNA of the CDR3 is TGTGCCAGCAGCCCCTGGCAAAACCCGAACACTGAAGCTTTCTTT. This codes for CASSPWQNPNTEAFF.

The V and J genes are TRBV14 and TRBJ1-1; D is undetermined. The CDR3 runs to 13 residues. Germline V gene sequence: CDR1 SGHDN, CDR2 FVKESK. V was shortened by 1 base and J by 0 bases, with 3 bases between the two germline ends. The DNA of the CDR3 is TGTGCCAGCAGCCAAGCTCTGAACACTGAAGCTTTCTTT. Encoded protein: CASSQALNTEAFF.

This clone was counted once. The chain combines TRBV12-1 with TRBJ2-5; TRBD2, the table's D call, was not compared with the DNA. TRBV12-1 is noted as a pseudogene. The CDR3 has 13 residues. CDR3 loop: CASIPEPEETQYF. The CDR3 coding sequence is TGTGCCAGCATCCCGGAGCCCGAAGAGACCCAGTACTTC.

This clone was counted only a few times. The chain joins TRBV6-1 to TRBJ2-7, with D perhaps matching TRBD1 (7 bases). The V gene lost 0 bases and the J gene lost 4 bases, with 13 bases spanning the gap. CDR3 length: 15 residues. Germline V gene lookup returns CDR1 MNHNS and CDR2 SASEGT. The CDR3 region is CASSEAWQGGYEQYF. As DNA, the CDR3 is TGTGCCAGCAGTGAAGCGTGGCAGGGGGGTTACGAGCAGTACTTC.

The rearrangement uses TRBV10-3 and TRBJ2-5; 8 bases line up with TRBD2. The J segment lost 5 bases and the V segment lost 4 bases, leaving 0 bases of the junction unmatched. Germline V lookup: CDR1 ENHRY, CDR2 SYGVKD. The CDR3 covers 12 residues. CDR3 sequence reads: CAISASGETQYF. The DNA of the CDR3 is TGTGCCATCAGTGCTAGCGGGGAGACCCAGTACTTC.

This clone was seen only once. The chain employs TRBV11-3 and TRBJ1-1; D is uncertain. The V and J ends lost 0 bases and 5 bases respectively, with 10 bases between them. Germline CDR1 and CDR2: SGHNT and YENEEA. The CDR3 is 14 amino acids. CDR3 in DNA: TGTGCCAGCAGCTTAGATACCCAGTCTACTGAAGCTTTCTTT. Translated, it gives CASSLDTQSTEAFF.

V gene TRBV4-1 combines with J gene TRBJ1-4, with a tentative D call TRBD1 (6 bases). Germline V lookup: CDR1 MGHRA, CDR2 YSYEKL. Trimming stripped 2 bases from V and 4 bases from J, with 14 bases between. This CDR3 spans 16 amino acids. The CDR3 nucleotides read TGCGCCAGCAGCCAAAAACATAGACAGGATAATGAAAAACTGTTTTTT. It yields the protein CASSQKHRQDNEKLFF.

This chain connects TRBV19 to TRBJ1-3; TRBD1 matches 9 bases. Unmatched junction bases numbered 10, after V lost 4 bases and J lost 3 bases. Germline-derived CDR1 and CDR2 are LNHDA and SQIVND (reference sequence). The CDR3 runs 17 residues. The CDR3 protein is CASSTLNRGRDGNTIYF. In DNA, the CDR3 is TGTGCCAGTAGTACGCTAAACAGGGGGCGAGATGGAAACACCATATATTTT. The entire variable domain, with the rest obtained from reference TRBV19 and TRBJ1-3, is as follows: DGGITQSPKYLFRKEGQNVTLSCEQNLNHDAMYWYRQDPGQGLRLIYYSQIVNDFQKGDIAEGYSVSREKKESFPLTVTSAQKNPTAFYLCASSTLNRGRDGNTIYFGEGSWLTVV.

For the CDR3, the DNA is TGTGCCAGCAGCCCTGGACTAGCCGAGCAGTACTTC. The encoded protein is CASSPGLAEQYF. V is TRBV6-1 and J is TRBJ2-7, with 8 bases fitting TRBD2. V dropped 6 bases and J dropped 6; count of bases not matched to a gene: 4. The CDR3 has 12 amino acids. Germline CDR1 reads MNHNS; CDR2 reads SASEGT.

V usage is TRBV30 and J usage is TRBJ2-5; weak D call: TRBD2 (7 bases). The CDR3 has 16 residues. V was clipped by 3 bases and J by 3 bases, with 20 bases between them. The germline V gene encodes CDR1 GTSNPN and CDR2 SVGIG (reference sequence). Here the CDR3 reads CAWSERLGGLKETQYF. CDR3 DNA sequence: TGTGCCTGGAGCGAAAGACTAGGGGGACTAAAAGAGACCCAGTACTTC.

The chain is built from TRBV2 and TRBJ2-7; 10 bases align to TRBD1. This CDR3 comprises 15 residues. The J segment lost 1 base and the V segment lost 6 bases, leaving 6 bases of the junction unmatched. The V gene's germline CDR1 is SNHLY and CDR2 FYNNEI. The CDR3 loop is CASRGTGAPSYEQYF. CDR3 nucleotide sequence: TGTGCCAGCAGGGGGACAGGGGCGCCTTCCTACGAGCAGTACTTC.

The rearrangement joins TRBV10-3 to TRBJ2-1, with TRBD2 as a possible D gene (5 bases). The V end was cut by 4 bases, the J end by 6 bases, with 16 bases between. This CDR3 spans 15 amino acids. In germline, CDR1 is ENHRY, CDR2 SYGVKD. In DNA form, the CDR3 reads TGTGCCATCAGTGTAGACTATGCTCGGAGCAATGAGCAGTTCTTC. Its protein product is CAISVDYARSNEQFF.

The chain has TRBV25-1 and TRBJ2-7, with D possibly TRBD2 on 6 matching bases. Germline lookup yields CDR1 MGHDK and CDR2 SYGVNS. V lost 2 bases to trimming and J lost 3 bases, with 11 bases between them. The CDR3 sequence is 14 residues long. CDR3 nucleotides: TGTGCCAGCAGTGAAGGAGGAGGGGTCTACGAGCAGTACTTC. Protein: CASSEGGGVYEQYF.

The V call is TRBV7-9, the J call TRBJ2-1, with 10 nucleotides matching TRBD2. Per germline, CDR1 SEHNR and CDR2 FQNEAQ (reference sequence). The CDR3 contains 16 residues. Trimming removed 5 bases from V and 10 bases from J; junction bases left unmatched: 14. In nucleotides, the CDR3 is TGTGCCAGCAGCCCAACGGGACTAGCGACCCAAAGCGAGCAGTTCTTC. The encoded protein is CASSPTGLATQSEQFF.

V gene TRBV4-2 combines with J gene TRBJ2-3; perhaps TRBD2 as D (5 bases). Trimming pared 4 bases from V and 3 bases from J, leaving 14 bases between. The CDR3 totals 15 residues. In germline, CDR1 is LGHNA, CDR2 YNFKEQ. In DNA, the CDR3 is TGTGCCAGCAGCCCCCGGACTCTCGGTACAGATACGCAGTATTTT. It specifies CASSPRTLGTDTQYF.

The chain combines TRBV12-5 with TRBJ1-5, with D possibly TRBD1 on 6 matching bases. This CDR3 has 14 amino acids. Trimming removed 1 base at V and 5 bases at J, with 9 bases between. Germline CDR1 is LGHNT and CDR2 is FRNRAP. CDR3 sequence: CASGLATGYQPQHF. Here the CDR3 DNA reads TGTGCTAGTGGTTTGGCCACAGGGTATCAGCCCCAGCATTTT.

The chain employs TRBV4-2 and TRBJ2-6, with no clear D. Germline loops: CDR1 LGHNA, CDR2 YNFKEQ. CDR3 length equals 16 residues. The V end was cut by 1 base, the J end by 0 bases, with 7 bases between. The chain's CDR3 is CASSQVSSSGANVLTF. CDR3 sequence (DNA): TGTGCCAGCAGCCAAGTGTCGAGCTCTGGGGCCAACGTCCTGACTTTC.

About this clone itself: This same CDR3 is encoded by further DNA sequences in the sample. The V and J genes are TRBV7-3 and TRBJ1-1; 7 nucleotides line up with TRBD1. J gave up 3 bases and V 0 bases, and 1 base lay outside the gene matches. The CDR3 consists of 14 residues. CDR1 and CDR2 (germline): SGHTA, FQGTGA. As DNA, the CDR3 is TGTGCCAGCAGCTTAACAGGGGGCGACACTGAAGCTTTCTTT. Translated: CASSLTGGDTEAFF. Based on the CDR3 plus reference TRBV7-3 and TRBJ1-1, the full variable domain is GAGVSQTPSNKVTEKGKYVELRCDPISGHTALYWYRQSLGQGPEFLIYFQGTGAADDSGLPNDRFFAVRPEGSVSTLKIQRTERGDSAVYLCASSLTGGDTEAFFGQGTRLTVV.